Presented here are 6 T cell receptor beta chains from one specimen sequenced in a study of blood T cell repertoires in COVID-19. The assay was immunoSEQ multiplex PCR, and TCRdb's table has in-frame clones only and misses some. Of approximately 80,000 clones detected, roughly 91% appear once; the ten largest clones hold around 0.96%. The specimen was peripheral blood. The source is a woman in her 50s in a cohort sampled during active COVID-19.

The CDR3 is CASILAGTAYNEQFF. Here the CDR3 DNA reads TGTGCCAGCATACTAGCGGGGACTGCCTACAATGAGCAGTTCTTC. The J gene is TRBJ2-1, the V gene TRBV7-2; 10 bases are shared with TRBD2. Per the germline V gene, CDR1 is SGHTA and CDR2 is FQGNSA. The V and J ends lost 7 bases and 2 bases, in that order; junction bases with no gene match: 5. This CDR3 comprises 15 residues. The full variable domain, its missing parts supplied by reference TRBV7-2 and TRBJ2-1, is GAGVSQSPSNKVTEKGKDVELRCDPISGHTALYWYRQSLGQGLEFLIYFQGNSAPDKSGLPSDRFSAERTGGSVSTLTIQRTQQEDSAVYLCASILAGTAYNEQFFGPGTRLTVL.

This clone was counted between two and nine times. The V and J genes are TRBV28 and TRBJ2-4, with 12 bases identical to TRBD2. Unmatched junction bases numbered 7, after V lost 5 bases and J lost 5 bases. Per the germline V gene, CDR1 is MDHEN and CDR2 is SYDVKM. The CDR3 runs 16 residues. The CDR3, as DNA: TGTGCCAGCAGTAGGACTAGCGGGATACTCGAAAACATTCAGTACTTC. This translates into CASSRTSGILENIQYF.

The chain uses TRBV28 and TRBJ1-2; 9 bases map to TRBD1. Trimming removed 6 bases from V and 12 bases from J; junction bases left unmatched: 11. This CDR3 has 13 residues. Germline values: CDR1 MDHEN, CDR2 SYDVKM. In nucleotides, the CDR3 is TGTGCCAGCAGGGCCGGGACAGGGAAGGGGGACACCTTC. Translating gives CASRAGTGKGDTF.

This clone is a singleton in its sample. CDR3 in amino acids: CASSYKIAGSTDTQYF. The DNA for the CDR3 is TGTGCCAGCAGTTACAAGATAGCGGGAAGCACAGATACGCAGTATTTT. The chain joins TRBV6-5 to TRBJ2-3; 8 bases align to TRBD2. The CDR3 runs to 16 residues. CDR1 and CDR2 from the germline V gene are MNHEY and SVGAGI. V dropped 2 bases and J dropped 0; count of bases not matched to a gene: 4.

The V call is TRBV28, the J call TRBJ2-7, with TRBD1 as a possible D gene (5 bases). CDR1 MDHEN and CDR2 SYDVKM come from the germline V gene. The V end lost 6 bases, the J end lost 7 bases, and 22 bases lay between the germline ends. This CDR3 comprises 15 residues. The CDR3 here is CASSFSGLGEREQYF. As DNA, the CDR3 is TGTGCCAGCAGCTTTTCTGGGCTAGGGGAAAGGGAGCAGTACTTC.

The count of this clone is one. The chain has TRBV6-5 and TRBJ2-7; 9 bases line up with TRBD2. Trimming cost V 0 bases and J 2 bases; bases outside gene matches: 2. Germline V gives CDR1 MNHEY, CDR2 SVGAGI. The CDR3 has 15 amino acids. As DNA, the CDR3 is TGTGCCAGCAGTTACTCTAGCGGGGGCCCCTACGAGCAGTACTTC. This encodes CASSYSSGGPYEQYF.